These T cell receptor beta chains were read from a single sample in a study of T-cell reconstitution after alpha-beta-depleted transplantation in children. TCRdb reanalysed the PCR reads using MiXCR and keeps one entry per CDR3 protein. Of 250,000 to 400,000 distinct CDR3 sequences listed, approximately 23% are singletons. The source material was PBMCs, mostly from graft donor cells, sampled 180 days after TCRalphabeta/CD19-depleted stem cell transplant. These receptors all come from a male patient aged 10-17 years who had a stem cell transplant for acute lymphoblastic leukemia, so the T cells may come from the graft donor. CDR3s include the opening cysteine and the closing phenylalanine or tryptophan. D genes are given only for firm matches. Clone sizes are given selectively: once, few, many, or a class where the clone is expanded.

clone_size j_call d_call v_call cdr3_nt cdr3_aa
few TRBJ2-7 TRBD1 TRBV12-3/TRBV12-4 TGTGCCAGCAGTGTCAGGGGGCTCTCCTACGAGCAGTACTTC CASSVRGLSYEQYF
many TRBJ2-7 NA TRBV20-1 TGCAGTGCTAGAGATCCAGGCGTCTCCTACGAGCAGTACTTC CSARDPGVSYEQYF
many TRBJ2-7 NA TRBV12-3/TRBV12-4 TGTGCCAGCAGCCCCTCCGCTTCGTACGAGCAGTACTTC CASSPSASYEQYF
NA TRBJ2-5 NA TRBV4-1 TGCGCCAGCAGCCAAGACAACTCGGGGACCCAGTACTTC CASSQDNSGTQYF
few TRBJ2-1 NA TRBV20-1 TGCAGTGCTTACACCCGAACACAGGATAGCTCCTACAATGAGCAGTTCTTC CSAYTRTQDSSYNEQFF
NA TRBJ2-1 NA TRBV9 TGTGCCAGCAGCGTACGGGCTAGTGACAATGAGCAGTTCTTC CASSVRASDNEQFF
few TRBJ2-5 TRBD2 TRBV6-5 TGTGCCAGCAGTTACAGGACTAGCGAAGAGACCCAGTACTTC CASSYRTSEETQYF
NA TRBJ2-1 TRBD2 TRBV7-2 TGTGCCAGCAGCTTAACTAGCGTCTTGTACAATGAGCAGTTCTTC CASSLTSVLYNEQFF
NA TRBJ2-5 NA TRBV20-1 TGCAGTGCTTCGACAGGGAGGCGTACCGAGACCCAGTACTTC CSASTGRRTETQYF
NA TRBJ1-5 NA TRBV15 TGTGCCACCAGCAGAAGGATTAGCAATCAGCCCCAGCATTTT CATSRRISNQPQHF
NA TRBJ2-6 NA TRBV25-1 TGTGCCAGCAGTGAATTCTCTGGGGCCAACGTCCTGACTTTC CASSEFSGANVLTF
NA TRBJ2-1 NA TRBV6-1 TGTGCCAGCAGTACCCCCCATTTAAAGGGAGCTAGGAATGAGCAGTTCTTC CASSTPHLKGARNEQFF
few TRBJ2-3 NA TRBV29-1 TGCAGCGTCCGCCAGGTAACAGATACGCAGTATTTT CSVRQVTDTQYF
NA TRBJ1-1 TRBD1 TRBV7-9 TGTGCCAGCAGCGCGACAGGGGGAGGCTCTGAAGCTTTCTTT CASSATGGGSEAFF
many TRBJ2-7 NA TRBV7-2 TGTGCCAGCAGCATGGACAGCTTCTACGAGCAGTACTTC CASSMDSFYEQYF
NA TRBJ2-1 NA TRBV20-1 TGCAGTGCTGCTTCCGGGACATACTCCTACAATGAGCAGTTCTTC CSAASGTYSYNEQFF
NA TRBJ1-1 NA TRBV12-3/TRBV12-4 TGTGCCAGCAGAAAAGGGGGGTTGGATGGTGAAGCTTTCTTT CASRKGGLDGEAFF
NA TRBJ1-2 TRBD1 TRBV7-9 TGTGCCAGCAGCTTCTTAACCGTTGACAGGGGAAATGGCTACACCTTC CASSFLTVDRGNGYTF
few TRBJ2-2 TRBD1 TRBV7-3 TGTGCCAGCAGCCAGGGGGCTGCCGGGGAGCTGTTTTTT CASSQGAAGELFF
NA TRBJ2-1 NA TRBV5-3 TGTGCCAGAAGCCCGTTGCGGCGTGCGTTCTTC CARSPLRRAFF
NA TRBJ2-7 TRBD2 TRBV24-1 TGTGCCACCAGTGACCCGGGACTAGAGCAGTACTTC CATSDPGLEQYF
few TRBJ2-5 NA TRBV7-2 TGTGCCAGCAGCAGGCAGGGGTGGGACCAGTACTTC CASSRQGWDQYF
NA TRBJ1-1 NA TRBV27 TGTGCCAGCAGTTTGGCAGTGCCGAACACTGAAGCTTTCTTT CASSLAVPNTEAFF
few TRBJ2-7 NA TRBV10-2 TGCGCCAGCAGCGGAGGACCGTTAAGGTCCGAGCAGTACTTC CASSGGPLRSEQYF
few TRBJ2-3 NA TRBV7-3 TGTGCCAGCAGCCTGGTCCCCACAGATACGCAGTATTTT CASSLVPTDTQYF
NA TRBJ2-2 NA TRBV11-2 TGTGCCAGCAGCTTAATGGCAGGGGTTAGGACCGGGGAGCTGTTTTTT CASSLMAGVRTGELFF
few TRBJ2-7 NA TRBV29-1 TGCAGCGTTGGTGGGGGAACCTACGAGCAGTACTTC CSVGGGTYEQYF
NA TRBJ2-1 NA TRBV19 TGTGCCAGTAGTAGCAGGGTGGCGGATGAGCAGTTCTTC CASSSRVADEQFF
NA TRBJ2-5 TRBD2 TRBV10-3 TGTGCCATCAGTGCCGTAGCGGGCCTACAAGAGACCCAGTACTTC CAISAVAGLQETQYF
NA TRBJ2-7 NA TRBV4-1 TGCGCCAGCAGCTACAGGATCGGCTCCTACGAGCAGTACTTC CASSYRIGSYEQYF
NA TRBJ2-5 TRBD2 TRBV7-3 TGTGCCAGCAGCTTACTGGGACTAGCGACGGAGACCCAGTACTTC CASSLLGLATETQYF